This T cell receptor (beta chain) was identified during a study of blood T cells in healthy people across ages. Findings of the study overall: A roughly linear fall in TCR beta diversity per million T cells was seen with increasing age. Among long-lived donors, naive CD4+ cells were more numerous and diversity higher than in aged donors. Naive T cell percentage strongly correlated with TCR beta diversity.

This clonotype occurred a few times. Its specificity is not known. V lost 4 bases to trimming and J lost 4 bases; unmatched junction nucleotides: 6. This CDR3 contains 16 residues. A J-beta primer mix and a sample-barcoded 5' primer were used in a second PCR of roughly 7 to 12 cycles. Every molecule of cDNA carried a tag from a template-switch adaptor with 12 random nucleotides. MiXCR, run by TCRdb on the 5' RACE reads, gives a single entry per CDR3 protein. Here the sample spans about 1.7 million distinct CDR3 sequences, 28% being singletons. Sequenced material: blood. V gene TRBV12-3 or TRBV12-4 combines with J gene TRBJ1-4, with 10 bases identical to TRBD1. The clonotype comes from a woman aged 30 to 39 in good health. CDR3 DNA sequence: TGTGCCAGCAGTTCGACAGGGGGCCGCGGTAATGAAAAACTGTTTTTT. Its translation is CASSSTGGRGNEKLFF.